Here is one T cell receptor (beta chain) with its context. The V and J ends lost 5 bases and 3 bases, in that order; junction bases with no gene match: 7. Germline CDR1 LNHDA, CDR2 SQIVND (reference sequence). This CDR3 has 14 residues. The repertoire was sequenced with immunoSEQ multiplex PCR; TCRdb's copy has only in-frame clones and lacks some. The table lists roughly 190,000 clones, around 83% of them singletons. This sample was taken from a study of blood T cell repertoires in COVID-19. Study in general: T cells, B-cell-depleted T cells, or PBMCs supplied cDNA or gDNA.

Everyone who took part was about 18 to 90 years old, and they came from roughly 25 US areas. Participants in the exposed group had met a COVID-19 case in the 2 weeks before joining the study. Sequenced: PBMCs or T cells enriched from blood (not recorded which). The genes are TRBV19 and TRBJ2-7; 7 bases line up with TRBD1. This clonotype was sampled from a woman aged 25 to 39 who had been exposed to COVID-19. The CDR3 sequence: CASSARQGGYEQYF. The CDR3 DNA follows: TGTGCCAGTAGTGCCAGACAGGGTGGCTACGAGCAGTACTTC.